The 30 T cell receptor beta chains below come from one sample, sequenced in a study of Tregs in tolerant kidney transplant recipients. Libraries were prepared by immunoSEQ multiplex PCR; TCRdb keeps only in-frame clonotypes and omits some of them. The top ten clones hold around 0.5% of a sample with about 83,000 clones, 95% to 98% of them seen once. The material was CD4+ T cells from blood, obtained before the transplant. These TCRs come from a human donor who received a combined kidney and bone marrow transplant.

J is TRBJ2-5 and V is TRBV6-5; the D is unclear. Germline CDR1 reads MNHEY; CDR2 reads SVGAGI. With 0 bases removed from V and 7 bases from J, the gap between germline ends came to 6 bases. The CDR3 totals 12 residues. CDR3 in amino acids: CASSYSAGTQYF. CDR3 in DNA: TGTGCCAGCAGTTACTCAGCCGGGACCCAGTACTTC.

The rearrangement uses TRBV7-2 and TRBJ1-1; D gene ambiguous. V was shortened by 5 bases and J by 3 bases, with 16 bases between the two germline ends. The V gene's germline CDR1 is SGHTA and CDR2 FQGNSA. This CDR3 contains 15 residues. In DNA, the CDR3 is TGTGCCAGCAGCCGGATCCCGGCCGGAGACACTGAAGCTTTCTTT. Its translation is CASSRIPAGDTEAFF. The whole variable domain, filled in from reference TRBV7-2 and TRBJ1-1, reads GAGVSQSPSNKVTEKGKDVELRCDPISGHTALYWYRQSLGQGLEFLIYFQGNSAPDKSGLPSDRFSAERTGGSVSTLTIQRTQQEDSAVYLCASSRIPAGDTEAFFGQGTRLTVV.

The chain employs TRBV30 and TRBJ2-5; no clear D gene. The V end lost 2 bases, the J end lost 11 bases, and 15 bases lay between the germline ends. The V gene's germline CDR1 is GTSNPN and CDR2 SVGIG (reference sequence). The CDR3 contains 12 residues. This chain's CDR3 is CAWSTATDSQYF. For the CDR3, the DNA is TGTGCCTGGAGTACTGCCACAGATTCTCAGTACTTC.

The V gene is TRBV27, the J gene TRBJ1-2; 8 bases are a match to TRBD1. Per germline, CDR1 MNHEY and CDR2 SMNVEV (reference sequence). This CDR3 region has 14 residues. With V trimmed by 5 bases and J by 4 bases, 6 bases remained unmatched. CDR3 in amino acids: CASSIGQGTYGYTF. The CDR3 DNA is TGTGCCAGCAGTATCGGACAGGGAACCTATGGCTACACCTTC.

This chain uses TRBV7-2 with TRBJ1-1; TRBD1 aligns across 7 bases. V trimming: 0 bases; J trimming: 1 base; junction bases outside the gene matches: 2. CDR3 size: 15 residues. The germline V gene encodes CDR1 SGHTA and CDR2 FQGNSA. The CDR3 protein is CASSLAGTENTEAFF. The CDR3 DNA follows: TGTGCCAGCAGCTTAGCAGGGACAGAGAACACTGAAGCTTTCTTT.

The rearrangement joins TRBV7-9 to TRBJ1-2; 11 bases map to TRBD1. Trimming took 5 bases from V and 3 from J; bases not matched to a gene: 11. The V gene's germline CDR1 is SEHNR and CDR2 FQNEAQ (reference sequence). This CDR3 region has 17 residues. CDR3 sequence: CASSLSGTGGKYYGYTF. CDR3 nucleotides: TGTGCCAGCAGCCTATCAGGGACAGGGGGTAAATACTATGGCTACACCTTC.

The chain is built from TRBV18 and TRBJ2-1; no definite D call. CDR3 length equals 12 residues. Trimming took off 3 bases at V and 15 bases at J, with 15 bases between the two ends. Germline-derived CDR1 and CDR2 are KGHSH and LQKENI. The DNA of the CDR3 is TGTGCCAGCTCACCGCCCGATACTAACCCGTTCTTC. Translated, it gives CASSPPDTNPFF.

The rearrangement links TRBV7-8 to TRBJ2-2; TRBD2 aligns across 10 bases. Germline assignment: CDR1 SGHVS and CDR2 FQNEAQ. V lost 8 bases and J lost 7; bases outside the gene matches: 19. The CDR3 consists of 18 residues. The CDR3 loop is CASLVGRLAGDRVGELFF. As DNA, the CDR3 is TGTGCCAGCCTCGTCGGGCGGCTAGCGGGAGATCGAGTCGGGGAGCTGTTTTTT.

This clone has just one count. This rearrangement joins TRBV7-3 to TRBJ2-5; no firm D call. The CDR3 is 14 residues long. Germline lookup yields CDR1 SGHTA and CDR2 FQGTGA. V gave up 1 base and J gave up 2 bases, with 8 bases separating them. The DNA of the CDR3 is TGTGCCAGCAGCTTAAATCCGGGTCAAGAGACCCAGTACTTC. Translating gives CASSLNPGQETQYF. Combining the CDR3 with reference TRBV7-3 and TRBJ2-5 gives the whole variable domain GAGVSQTPSNKVTEKGKYVELRCDPISGHTALYWYRQSLGQGPEFLIYFQGTGAADDSGLPNDRFFAVRPEGSVSTLKIQRTERGDSAVYLCASSLNPGQETQYFGPGTRLLVL.

V gene TRBV19 combines with J gene TRBJ2-1; TRBD1 is a possible D gene (6 bases). V gave up 10 bases and J gave up 7 bases, with 20 bases separating them. CDR3 size: 14 residues. Germline assignment: CDR1 LNHDA and CDR2 SQIVND (reference sequence). The CDR3 DNA reads as TGTGCCACCACCGAGATAGCGAGGGGGAATGAGCAGTTCTTC. It codes for CATTEIARGNEQFF.

The chain uses TRBV23-1 and TRBJ1-2; D unclear. TRBV23-1 counts as an open reading frame of uncertain function. Trimming stripped 6 bases from V and 8 bases from J, with 28 bases between. This CDR3 comprises 17 residues. The CDR3 loop reads CASSPHLNAAHIAGYTF. In DNA form, the CDR3 reads TGCGCCAGCAGCCCCCACTTAAATGCGGCCCACATTGCGGGCTACACCTTC.

The chain carries TRBV19 and TRBJ2-1; D perhaps matches TRBD1 (5 bases). Germline V gene sequence: CDR1 LNHDA, CDR2 SQIVND (reference sequence). The CDR3 sequence is 16 residues long. The V gene lost 2 bases and the J gene lost 0 bases, with 11 bases spanning the gap. The CDR3 here is CASSIRGKSSYNEQFF. The CDR3 DNA is TGTGCCAGTAGTATAAGGGGAAAGAGCTCCTACAATGAGCAGTTCTTC.

The chain recombines TRBV29-1 with TRBJ2-3, with a weak D call TRBD1 (6 bases). The germline gives CDR1 SQVTM, CDR2 ANQGSEA. This CDR3 comprises 13 residues. The ends were cut back, 7 bases at V and 4 bases at J, with 15 bases in the middle. CDR3 amino acids: CSANRVGSDTQYF. The CDR3 coding sequence is TGCAGCGCCAACAGGGTAGGGTCAGATACGCAGTATTTT.

The chain recombines TRBV5-1 with TRBJ1-2, with 10 bases fitting TRBD1. CDR3 length equals 17 residues. The germline V gene encodes CDR1 SGHRS and CDR2 YFSETQ. V lost 4 bases, J lost 4 bases, and 13 bases stayed unmatched. The DNA for the CDR3 is TGCGCCAGCAGCCCTGAGCCCCCGGGACAGGGGATCTATGGCTACACCTTC. This gives the protein CASSPEPPGQGIYGYTF. The full variable domain, rest sourced from reference TRBV5-1 and TRBJ1-2, is KAGVTQTPRYLIKTRGQQVTLSCSPISGHRSVSWYQQTPGQGLQFLFEYFSETQRNKGNFPGRFSGRQFSNSRSEMNVSTLELGDSALYLCASSPEPPGQGIYGYTFGSGTRLTVV.

This clone was detected only once. This chain uses TRBV30 with TRBJ1-1; D remains unclear. V lost 0 bases to trimming and J lost 1 base, with 15 bases between them. This CDR3 has 16 amino acids. From germline, CDR1 is GTSNPN and CDR2 SVGIG (reference sequence). The CDR3 DNA reads as TGTGCCTGGAGTGTAAAGACAAGAGTACGGAACACTGAAGCTTTCTTT. It specifies CAWSVKTRVRNTEAFF.

A single count supports this clone. The chain combines TRBV2 with TRBJ1-5, with unresolved D. The CDR3 runs 16 residues. Trimming removed 2 bases from V and 1 base from J, with 12 bases in between. The germline V gene has CDR1 SNHLY and CDR2 FYNNEI. The CDR3 DNA reads as TGTGCCAGCAGTGAAAGGTTGTTGGGCAGCAATCAGCCCCAGCATTTT. Its translation: CASSERLLGSNQPQHF.

The chain links TRBV18 to TRBJ2-2, with TRBD2 as a possible D gene (6 bases). Deletions cut 2 bases from V and 6 bases from J, with 10 bases between. This CDR3 region has 14 residues. Germline V gene sequence: CDR1 KGHSH, CDR2 LQKENI. In DNA form, the CDR3 reads TGTGCCAGCTCACCAATTTCGGGGGCCGGGGAGCTGTTTTTT. Translated: CASSPISGAGELFF.

This clone was counted a single time. The chain has TRBV7-2 and TRBJ1-2; D remains unclear. CDR3 length: 15 amino acids. Between the trimmed V and J ends, which lost 1 base and 5 bases, there was a span of 14 bases. Germline CDR1 and CDR2: SGHTA and FQGNSA. The CDR3 here is CASSLERVRGYGYTF. The CDR3 DNA reads TGTGCCAGCAGCTTAGAAAGGGTTCGGGGTTATGGCTACACCTTC.

J is TRBJ2-1 and V is TRBV2; a weak D match, TRBD1 (6 bases). The germline V gene has CDR1 SNHLY and CDR2 FYNNEI. V shed 11 bases and J shed 1 base, with 15 bases lying between them. This CDR3 has 14 residues. CDR3 sequence reads: CAYSPDRSYNEQFF. CDR3 DNA sequence: TGTGCCTACAGCCCTGACAGGTCCTACAATGAGCAGTTCTTC.

The V and J genes are TRBV29-1 and TRBJ1-2; D is possibly TRBD1 (5 bases). The CDR3 has 12 residues. V lost 3 bases, J lost 4 bases, and 9 bases lay in between. Per germline, CDR1 SQVTM and CDR2 ANQGSEA. The CDR3 DNA follows: TGCAGCGTTGACGCGCAGGGCTATGGCTACACCTTC. It codes for CSVDAQGYGYTF. The complete variable domain, with remaining parts taken from reference TRBV29-1 and TRBJ1-2, reads SAVISQKPSRDICQRGTSLTIQCQVDSQVTMMFWYRQQPGQSLTLIATANQGSEATYESGFVIDKFPISRPNLTFSTLTVSNMSPEDSSIYLCSVDAQGYGYTFGSGTRLTVV.

The CDR3 here is CACARLMNTEAFF. CDR3 bases: TGTGCCTGCGCCAGACTCATGAACACTGAAGCTTTCTTT. The chain recombines TRBV30 with TRBJ1-1; no reliable D call. The germline CDR1 and CDR2 sequences are GTSNPN and SVGIG (reference sequence). Trimming shortened V by 6 bases and J by 0 bases, and 11 bases separated the two germline ends. This CDR3 contains 13 residues.

This clone appeared a single time. The chain has TRBV5-5 and TRBJ1-5; 8 bases match TRBD1. Per germline, CDR1 SGHKS and CDR2 YYEKEE (reference sequence). The CDR3 is 16 residues long. V shed 4 bases and J 2 bases; nucleotides not matched to a gene: 8. As DNA, the CDR3 is TGTGCCAGCAGCCGCCGGACAGGGCCGCGCAATCAGCCCCAGCATTTT. Its protein product is CASSRRTGPRNQPQHF.

As regards this clone: Other DNA sequences in the same sample also yield this CDR3. The chain uses TRBV7-3 and TRBJ2-1; D gene unclear. This CDR3 is built from 14 residues. Per the germline V gene, CDR1 is SGHTA and CDR2 is FQGTGA. The ends were cut back, 2 bases at V and 0 bases at J, with 5 bases in the middle. CDR3 coding DNA: TGTGCCAGCAGCTTAGCTAGCTCCTACAATGAGCAGTTCTTC. Its protein is CASSLASSYNEQFF.

This chain joins TRBV21-1 and TRBJ2-5; the listed D gene, TRBD2, was not tested against the DNA. TRBV21-1 is a pseudogene locus. The CDR3 has 15 amino acids. This CDR3 is CASRGTRGGQETQYF. DNA of the CDR3: TGTGCCAGCAGAGGGACGCGGGGGGGACAAGAGACCCAGTACTTC.

The chain employs TRBV5-5 and TRBJ1-2, with D perhaps TRBD1 (5 bases). Germline V gene lookup returns CDR1 SGHKS and CDR2 YYEKEE (reference sequence). This CDR3 has 15 amino acids. V dropped 0 bases and J dropped 4 bases, with 13 bases sitting between them. CDR3 sequence: CASSLAWGDGYGYTF. In nucleotides, the CDR3 is TGTGCCAGCAGCTTGGCGTGGGGGGACGGCTATGGCTACACCTTC.

About this clone itself: In the same sample, other DNA sequences code for this CDR3. This rearrangement joins TRBV6-5 to TRBJ2-7; 7 bases line up with TRBD2. Germline CDR1 is MNHEY and CDR2 is SVGAGI. J gave up 3 bases and V 9 bases, and 8 bases lay outside the gene matches. CDR3 length equals 13 residues. In nucleotides, the CDR3 is TGTGCCAGTGGGCGAGAGCGGGGCTACGAGCAGTACTTC. Translating it yields CASGRERGYEQYF.

CDR3 nucleotides: TGTGCCAGCAGTCGTGACAGCAACTATGGCTACACCTTC. It specifies CASSRDSNYGYTF. V gene TRBV6-5 combines with J gene TRBJ1-2, with TRBD1 as a possible D gene (5 bases). Germline values: CDR1 MNHEY, CDR2 SVGAGI. This CDR3 region has 13 residues. Trimming removed 5 bases at V and 2 bases at J, with 9 bases between.

The CDR3: CASSPNRGIARDTQYF. The CDR3, as DNA: TGTGCCAGCTCACCGAATAGGGGGATAGCAAGAGATACGCAGTATTTT. The chain has TRBV18 and TRBJ2-3; TRBD1 might be the D (6 bases). Germline V gene lookup returns CDR1 KGHSH and CDR2 LQKENI. This CDR3 spans 16 amino acids. Deletions cut 3 bases from V and 5 bases from J, with 18 bases between.

CDR3 in DNA: TGTGCCAGCCGCCGACAGGGGGCGCAATCCGGGGAGCTGTTTTTT. It codes for CASRRQGAQSGELFF. This chain joins TRBV6-1 and TRBJ2-2; TRBD1 agrees at 10 bases. The trim removed 8 bases at V and 6 bases at J, leaving 9 bases unmatched. CDR3 length equals 15 residues. CDR1 MNHNS and CDR2 SASEGT come from the germline V gene.

The chain couples TRBV6-1 to TRBJ2-1; tentatively, D is TRBD1 (6 bases). Trimming pared 6 bases from V and 4 bases from J, leaving 10 bases between. This CDR3 comprises 13 residues. CDR1 and CDR2 from the germline V gene are MNHNS and SASEGT. CDR3 region: CASRRQVYNEQFF. CDR3 in DNA: TGTGCCAGCAGGCGACAGGTATACAATGAGCAGTTCTTC.